This T cell receptor (beta chain) was identified in a study of blood T cell repertoires in COVID-19. Overall study context: Acute and convalescent COVID-19 specimens originated in the United States, Italy and Spain. In each case, the material was cDNA or gDNA derived from T cells, B-cell-depleted T cells, or PBMCs.

In the authors' workflow: Amplifying reference gene primers gave estimates of nucleated cell counts. Some clones are missing from TCRdb's copy, which holds only in-frame ones; the method was immunoSEQ multiplex PCR. V and J calls and clone size follow that table, whereas D and trimming were derived from the DNA. The profile shows roughly 190,000 clones, more than 70% of them singletons. V was pared by 5 bases and J by 9 bases, with 14 bases between. The CDR3 totals 13 residues. Per germline, CDR1 SGHNT and CDR2 YENEEA. This chain uses TRBV11-3 with TRBJ2-1, with D maybe TRBD2 (6 bases). The specimen was peripheral blood. This TCR was recovered from a woman aged 40 to 49 who had recovered from COVID-19. CDR3 protein: CASSNGGLGEQFF. CDR3 DNA: TGTGCCAGCAGCAATGGGGGGTTAGGTGAGCAGTTCTTC.